This T cell receptor (beta chain) was documented in a study of spatial heterogeneity in lung cancer (dated by TCRdb to between 2019 and 2020). About the full investigation: Beta-chain transcripts were consistently detected in greater numbers than alpha-chain transcripts, which likely reflects a higher abundance of beta-chain transcripts. In the raw uncorrected reads, each unique combination of TCR and UMI appeared more than ten times on average. In non-small cell lung cancer, the study made a quantitative comparison of TCR alpha and beta repertoires among multiple tumor regions, matched nontumor lung and blood. Nonsynonymous mutation counts, determined by whole-exome sequencing of tumor tissue, were related to TCR repertoire features. At surgery, hundreds of tumor regions, some 61 matched nontumor lung samples and 56 PBMC samples were TCR-sequenced for both alpha and beta chains. Broad study findings and their caveats: Additional single-cell paired TCR alpha and beta sequencing was considered necessary to confirm, at a functional level, the hypothesis that regional TCRs recognize regional mutations. Ubiquitous expanded tumor TCRs were detected in blood more often at tumor resection than at routine follow-up.

Library preparation used 5' RACE. The data were produced on a NextSeq 500. In the TCR library protocol, a unique molecular identifier was attached to each TCR cDNA molecule so that PCR and sequencing errors could be corrected. The authors' pipeline ran thus. Decombinator tools were used for TCR identification, UMI-based error correction and CDR3 extraction. TCRs above a frequency of 2 per 1,000, corresponding to the top 1% of the tumor frequency distribution, were defined as expanded. Rényi diversity was computed with the R vegan package after subsampling each repertoire 100 times to 5,000 TCRs. To build CDR3 similarity networks, amino acid triplet string-kernel similarity was used, and CDR3s were connected when their pairwise similarity was above 0.82. TCRdb redid the processing of the public reads, applying fastp at Q25 and MiXCR, and retained in-frame beta chains. Entries are consolidated by CDR3 protein sequence, retaining the most common genes and DNA. For this entry, the V and J calls and clone size follow TCRdb and not the study's own pipeline. Counted in this sample were approximately 40,000 distinct CDR3 sequences; roughly 5.6% of them appeared once. Of the sample, roughly 25% falls within the top ten clones.

This specimen's time point label, per the study, means: sample taken at primary tumor resection. For TCR sequencing, whole RNA was extracted from tumor and nontumor lung tissue, or from cryopreserved PBMC samples, and no cell sorting was done. Samples were obtained from about 69 patients with early-stage, untreated non-small cell lung cancer from the lung TRACERx cohort. Patients were selected for TCR sequencing only if sufficient RNA was available from at least two tumor regions. This clonotype came up a few times. This clone's antigen is unknown. Base quality data are lacking; no much larger clone is found one base away. The CDR3 runs 12 amino acids, cysteine and phenylalanine included. The sequence is cut down to CDR3 DNA, 36 bases in frame from base 1. V loses 3 bases of germline sequence and J loses 7 bases, and the interval between the two ends is 7 bases.

The sequenced sample was PBMCs, obtained at surgery. The chain couples TRBV12-3 or TRBV12-4 to TRBJ1-5, with TRBD1 perhaps the D gene, on 5 matching bases. The receptor comes from a female donor with early-stage non-small cell lung cancer. The CDR3 reads CASSLAGQPQHF. The DNA sequence follows: TGTGCCAGCAGTTTGGCAGGGCAGCCCCAGCATTTT.